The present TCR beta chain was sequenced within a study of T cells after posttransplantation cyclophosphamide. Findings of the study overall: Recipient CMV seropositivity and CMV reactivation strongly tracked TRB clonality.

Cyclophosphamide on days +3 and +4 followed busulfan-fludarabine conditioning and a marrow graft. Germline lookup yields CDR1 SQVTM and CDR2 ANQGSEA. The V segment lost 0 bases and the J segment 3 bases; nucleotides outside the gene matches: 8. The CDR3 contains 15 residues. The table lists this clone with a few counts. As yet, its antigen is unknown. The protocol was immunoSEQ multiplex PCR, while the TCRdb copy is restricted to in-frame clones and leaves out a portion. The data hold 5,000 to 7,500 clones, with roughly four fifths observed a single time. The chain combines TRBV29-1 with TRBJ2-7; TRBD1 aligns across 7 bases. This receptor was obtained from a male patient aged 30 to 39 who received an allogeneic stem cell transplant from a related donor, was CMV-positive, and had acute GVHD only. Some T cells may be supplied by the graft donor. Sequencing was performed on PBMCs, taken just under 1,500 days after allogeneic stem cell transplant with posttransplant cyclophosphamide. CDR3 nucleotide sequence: TGCAGCGTTGAAGAAGGGTCAGGGGGTAACTACGAGCAGTACTTC. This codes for CSVEEGSGGNYEQYF.